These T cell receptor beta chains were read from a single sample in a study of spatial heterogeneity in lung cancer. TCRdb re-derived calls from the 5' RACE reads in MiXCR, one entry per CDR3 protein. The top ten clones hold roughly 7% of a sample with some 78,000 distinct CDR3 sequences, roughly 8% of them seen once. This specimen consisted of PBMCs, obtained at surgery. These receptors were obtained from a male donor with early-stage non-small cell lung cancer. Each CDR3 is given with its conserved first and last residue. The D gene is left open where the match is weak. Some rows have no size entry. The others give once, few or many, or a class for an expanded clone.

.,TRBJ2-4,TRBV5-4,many,CASSLEQGKGGFQYF,TGTGCCAGCAGCTTGGAACAGGGCAAGGGTGGATTTCAGTACTTC
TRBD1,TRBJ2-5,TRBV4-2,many,CASSQASSGQGETQYF,TGTGCCAGCAGCCAAGCGTCTAGCGGACAGGGGGAGACCCAGTACTTC
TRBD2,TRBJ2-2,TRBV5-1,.,CASTPTSWTGELFF,TGCGCCAGCACCCCGACTAGCTGGACCGGGGAGCTGTTTTTT
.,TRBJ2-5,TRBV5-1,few,CASSLLSSETQYF,TGCGCCAGCAGCTTGTTGAGCTCGGAGACCCAGTACTTC
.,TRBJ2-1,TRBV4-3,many,CASSQGYEQFF,TGCGCCAGCAGCCAAGGGTATGAGCAGTTCTTC
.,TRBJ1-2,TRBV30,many,CAWLLRGGPYGYTF,TGTGCCTGGTTGTTACGCGGGGGTCCATATGGCTACACCTTC
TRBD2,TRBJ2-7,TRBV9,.,CASSLAGYSEQYF,TGTGCCAGCAGCCTAGCGGGATACAGCGAGCAGTACTTC
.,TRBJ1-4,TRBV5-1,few,CASSSGPENEKLFF,TGCGCCAGCAGCTCGGGACCGGAAAATGAAAAACTGTTTTTT
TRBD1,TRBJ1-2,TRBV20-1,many,CSAPMDRADYGYTF,TGCAGTGCCCCCATGGACAGGGCCGACTATGGCTACACCTTC
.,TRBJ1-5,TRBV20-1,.,CSATPGGFNQPQHF,TGCAGTGCCACCCCGGGAGGGTTCAATCAGCCCCAGCATTTT
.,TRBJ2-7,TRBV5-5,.,CASRPGTSMDEQYF,TGTGCCAGCAGACCGGGGACAAGCATGGACGAGCAGTACTTC
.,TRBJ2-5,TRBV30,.,CAWNNGIGETQYF,TGTGCCTGGAACAACGGCATCGGGGAGACCCAGTACTTC
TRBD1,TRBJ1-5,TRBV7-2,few,CASSYNRGQPQHF,TGTGCCAGCAGTTATAACAGGGGCCAGCCCCAGCATTTT
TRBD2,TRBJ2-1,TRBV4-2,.,CASSQDPQLAGVSYNEQFF,TGTGCCAGCAGCCAAGATCCCCAACTAGCGGGGGTCTCCTACAATGAGCAGTTCTTC
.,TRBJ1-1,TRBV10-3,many,CATGGGVEAFF,TGTGCCACCGGGGGGGGTGTTGAAGCTTTCTTT
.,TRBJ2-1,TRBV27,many,CASSVIRQNEQFF,TGTGCCAGCAGTGTCATTCGACAAAATGAGCAGTTCTTC
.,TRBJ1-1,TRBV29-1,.,CNVAGVSEAFF,TGCAACGTCGCAGGTGTCTCTGAAGCTTTCTTT
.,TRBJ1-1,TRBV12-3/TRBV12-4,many,CASSFAGGHTEAFF,TGTGCCAGCAGTTTCGCGGGGGGCCACACTGAAGCTTTCTTT
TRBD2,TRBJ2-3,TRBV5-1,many,CASSLAGSTADTQYF,TGCGCCAGCAGCTTAGCGGGATCAACGGCAGATACGCAGTATTTT
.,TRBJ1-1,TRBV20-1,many,CSARDWKGGDTEAFF,TGCAGTGCTAGAGATTGGAAAGGGGGAGACACTGAAGCTTTCTTT
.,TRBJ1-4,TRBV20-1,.,CSARGSFNEKLFF,TGCAGTGCCCGCGGATCCTTTAATGAAAAACTGTTTTTT
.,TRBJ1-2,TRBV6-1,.,CAAGFGYYGYTF,TGTGCCGCAGGGTTTGGGTACTATGGCTACACCTTC
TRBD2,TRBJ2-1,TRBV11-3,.,CASSLGLAGNEQFF,TGTGCCAGCAGCTTAGGACTAGCGGGCAATGAGCAGTTCTTC
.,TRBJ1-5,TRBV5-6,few,CASSFGVYSNQPQHF,TGTGCCAGCAGCTTCGGGGTTTATAGCAATCAGCCCCAGCATTTT
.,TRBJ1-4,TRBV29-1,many,CSVLVSGGEKLFF,TGCAGCGTCCTAGTGTCCGGTGGTGAAAAACTGTTTTTT
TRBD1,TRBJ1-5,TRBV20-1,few,CSARRQGANQPQHF,TGCAGTGCTAGAAGACAGGGGGCGAATCAGCCCCAGCATTTT
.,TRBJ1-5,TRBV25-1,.,CASSFAAADQPQHF,TGTGCCAGCAGTTTCGCGGCGGCTGATCAGCCCCAGCATTTT
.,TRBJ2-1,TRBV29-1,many,CSVPPLDSYNEQFF,TGCAGCGTACCCCCTTTAGACTCCTACAATGAGCAGTTCTTC
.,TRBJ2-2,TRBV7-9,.,CASSLGVTAGELFF,TGTGCCAGCAGCTTAGGGGTCACGGCCGGGGAGCTGTTTTTT
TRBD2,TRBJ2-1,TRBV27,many,CASSFLFLAGGPVEQFF,TGTGCCAGCAGTTTCTTATTCCTAGCGGGAGGGCCCGTTGAGCAGTTCTTC
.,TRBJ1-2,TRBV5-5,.,CASSSHYGYTF,TGTGCCAGCAGCTCCCACTATGGCTACACCTTC
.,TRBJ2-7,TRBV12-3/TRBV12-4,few,CASTSSSYEQYF,TGTGCCAGCACCTCTAGCTCCTACGAGCAGTACTTC
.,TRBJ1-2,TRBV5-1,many,CASGYYQGGASYGYTF,TGCGCCAGCGGCTACTACCAGGGAGGGGCCAGCTATGGCTACACCTTC
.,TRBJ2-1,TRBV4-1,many,CASSLTGILNEQFF,TGCGCCAGCAGCCTAACCGGGATTTTGAATGAGCAGTTCTTC
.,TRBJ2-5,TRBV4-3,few,CASSQGYGGMQETQYF,TGCGCCAGCAGCCAAGGGTATGGCGGGATGCAAGAGACCCAGTACTTC
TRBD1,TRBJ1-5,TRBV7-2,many,CASSAYRGLNQPQHF,TGTGCCAGCAGCGCTTACAGGGGCCTCAATCAGCCCCAGCATTTT
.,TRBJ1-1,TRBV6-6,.,CASGGAPTEAFF,TGTGCCAGCGGGGGGGCGCCCACTGAAGCTTTCTTT
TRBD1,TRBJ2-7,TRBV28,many,CASSAGTVTSTKQYF,TGTGCCAGCAGTGCCGGGACAGTGACCTCTACGAAGCAGTACTTC
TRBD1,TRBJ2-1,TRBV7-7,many,CASSPSTGEWNEQFF,TGTGCCAGCAGCCCGTCGACAGGGGAGTGGAATGAGCAGTTCTTC
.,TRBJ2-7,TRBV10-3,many,CAISENLEQYF,TGTGCCATCAGTGAAAATCTCGAGCAGTACTTC
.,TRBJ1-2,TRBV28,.,CASSFRDYGYTF,TGTGCCAGCAGTTTCAGGGATTATGGCTACACCTTC
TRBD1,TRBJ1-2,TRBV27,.,CASSLLGGQGPRGYTF,TGTGCCAGCAGTTTATTGGGGGGACAGGGCCCTCGCGGCTACACCTTC
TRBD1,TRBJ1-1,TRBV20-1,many,CSALDRGPHEAFF,TGCAGTGCTCTGGACAGGGGGCCCCATGAAGCTTTCTTT
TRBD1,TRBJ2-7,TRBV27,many,CASSTPPGTGVYEQYF,TGTGCCAGCAGTACACCCCCCGGGACAGGGGTTTACGAGCAGTACTTC
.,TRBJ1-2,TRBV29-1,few,CSVIDTSNYGYTF,TGCAGCGTTATAGACACCTCTAACTATGGCTACACCTTC